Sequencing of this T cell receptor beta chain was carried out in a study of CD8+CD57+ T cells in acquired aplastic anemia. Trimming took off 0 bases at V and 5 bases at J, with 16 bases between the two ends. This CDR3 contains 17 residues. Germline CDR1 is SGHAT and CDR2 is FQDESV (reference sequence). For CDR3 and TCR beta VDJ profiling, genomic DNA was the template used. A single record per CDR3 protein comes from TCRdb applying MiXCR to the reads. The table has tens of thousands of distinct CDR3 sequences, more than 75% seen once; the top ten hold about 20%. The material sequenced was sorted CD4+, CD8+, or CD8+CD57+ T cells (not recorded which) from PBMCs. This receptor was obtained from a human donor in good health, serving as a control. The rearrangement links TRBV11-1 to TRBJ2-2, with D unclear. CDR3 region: CASSLARQTIRTGELFF. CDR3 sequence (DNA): TGTGCCAGCAGCTTAGCGCGGCAGACAATCAGAACCGGGGAGCTGTTTTTT.